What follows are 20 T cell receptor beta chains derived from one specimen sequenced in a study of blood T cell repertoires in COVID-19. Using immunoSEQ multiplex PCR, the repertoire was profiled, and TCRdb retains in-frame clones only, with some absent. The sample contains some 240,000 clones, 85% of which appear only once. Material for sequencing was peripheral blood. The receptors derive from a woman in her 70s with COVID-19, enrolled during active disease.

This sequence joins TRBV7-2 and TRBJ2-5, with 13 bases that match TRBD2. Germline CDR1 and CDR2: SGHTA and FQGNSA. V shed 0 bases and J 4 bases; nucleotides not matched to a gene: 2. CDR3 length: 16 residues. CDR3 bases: TGTGCCAGCAGCTTAGCCCGGACTAGCGGGAGAGAGACCCAGTACTTC. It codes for CASSLARTSGRETQYF.

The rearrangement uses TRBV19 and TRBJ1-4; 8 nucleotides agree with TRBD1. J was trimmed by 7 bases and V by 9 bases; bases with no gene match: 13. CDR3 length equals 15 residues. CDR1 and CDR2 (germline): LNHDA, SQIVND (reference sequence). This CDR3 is CASTSSTGAGEKLFF. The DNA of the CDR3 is TGTGCCAGCACTTCCTCGACAGGGGCCGGTGAAAAACTGTTTTTT. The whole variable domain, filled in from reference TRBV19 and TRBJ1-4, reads DGGITQSPKYLFRKEGQNVTLSCEQNLNHDAMYWYRQDPGQGLRLIYYSQIVNDFQKGDIAEGYSVSREKKESFPLTVTSAQKNPTAFYLCASTSSTGAGEKLFFGSGTQLSVL.

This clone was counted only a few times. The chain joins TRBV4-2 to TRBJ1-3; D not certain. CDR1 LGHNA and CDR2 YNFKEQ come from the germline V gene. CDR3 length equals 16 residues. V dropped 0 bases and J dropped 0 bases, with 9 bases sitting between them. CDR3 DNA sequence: TGTGCCAGCAGCCAAGAACGGGAACTCTCTGGAAACACCATATATTTT. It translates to CASSQERELSGNTIYF.

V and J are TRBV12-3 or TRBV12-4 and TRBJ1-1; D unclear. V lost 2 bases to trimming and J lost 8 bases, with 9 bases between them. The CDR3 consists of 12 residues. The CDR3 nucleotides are TGTGCCAGCAGTTTAATAGCCGGCGAAGCTTTCTTT. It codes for CASSLIAGEAFF.

CDR3 loop: CASSSVLNQPQHF. CDR3 sequence (DNA): TGTGCCAGCAGTTCTGTACTCAATCAGCCCCAGCATTTT. The chain couples TRBV28 to TRBJ1-5; D not certain. V lost 4 bases and J lost 3, with 7 bases in between. Germline values: CDR1 MDHEN, CDR2 SYDVKM. The CDR3 runs 13 residues.

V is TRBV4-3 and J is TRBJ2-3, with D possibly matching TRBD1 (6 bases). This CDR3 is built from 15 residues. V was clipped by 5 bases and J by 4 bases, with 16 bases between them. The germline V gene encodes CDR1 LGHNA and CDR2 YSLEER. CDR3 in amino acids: CASSDSTGKADTQYF. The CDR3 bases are TGCGCCAGCAGCGATTCCACAGGGAAGGCAGATACGCAGTATTTT.

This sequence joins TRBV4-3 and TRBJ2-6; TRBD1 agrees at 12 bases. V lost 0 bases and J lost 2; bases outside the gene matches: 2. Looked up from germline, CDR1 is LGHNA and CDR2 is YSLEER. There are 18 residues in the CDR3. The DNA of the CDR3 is TGCGCCAGCAGCCAAGATGGGACAGGGGGCGCTGGGGCCAACGTCCTGACTTTC. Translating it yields CASSQDGTGGAGANVLTF.

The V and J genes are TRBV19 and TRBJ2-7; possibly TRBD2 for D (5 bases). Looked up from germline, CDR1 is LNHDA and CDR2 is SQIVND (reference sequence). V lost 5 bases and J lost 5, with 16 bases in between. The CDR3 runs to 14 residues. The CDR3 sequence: CASSVLRGIHEQYF. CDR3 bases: TGTGCCAGTAGTGTCCTCCGGGGAATACACGAGCAGTACTTC. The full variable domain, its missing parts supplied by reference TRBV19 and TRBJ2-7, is DGGITQSPKYLFRKEGQNVTLSCEQNLNHDAMYWYRQDPGQGLRLIYYSQIVNDFQKGDIAEGYSVSREKKESFPLTVTSAQKNPTAFYLCASSVLRGIHEQYFGPGTRLTVT.

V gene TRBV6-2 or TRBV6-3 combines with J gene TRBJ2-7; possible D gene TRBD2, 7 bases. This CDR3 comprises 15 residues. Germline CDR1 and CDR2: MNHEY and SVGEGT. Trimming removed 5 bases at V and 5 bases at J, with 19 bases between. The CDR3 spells CASSPHRGGGNEQYF. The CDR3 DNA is TGTGCCAGCAGTCCCCACCGGGGAGGGGGGAACGAGCAGTACTTC.

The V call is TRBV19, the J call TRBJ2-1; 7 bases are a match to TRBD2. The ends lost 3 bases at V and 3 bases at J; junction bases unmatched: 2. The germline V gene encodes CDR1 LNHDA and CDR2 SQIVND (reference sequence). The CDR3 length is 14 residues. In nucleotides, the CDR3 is TGTGCCAGTAGTATGTGGGAGGGCTACAATGAGCAGTTCTTC. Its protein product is CASSMWEGYNEQFF.

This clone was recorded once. CDR3 nucleotides: TGTGCCAGCAGCATAGACCGGTCCAGGTGGGAGACCCAGTACTTC. Its protein product is CASSIDRSRWETQYF. The rearrangement uses TRBV5-4 and TRBJ2-5; no clear D. Germline V gives CDR1 SGHNT, CDR2 YYREEE (reference sequence). This CDR3 has 15 residues. V gave up 4 bases and J gave up 5 bases, with 18 bases separating them.

The CDR3 DNA is TGTGCCAGCAGTCCGGACTTGAAACAAACCGGGGAGCTGTTTTTT. Translating gives CASSPDLKQTGELFF. This chain links TRBV2 with TRBJ2-2; D is perhaps TRBD2 (5 bases). Germline V gene lookup returns CDR1 SNHLY and CDR2 FYNNEI. V shed 5 bases and J shed 5 bases, with 15 bases lying between them. The CDR3 spans 15 residues.

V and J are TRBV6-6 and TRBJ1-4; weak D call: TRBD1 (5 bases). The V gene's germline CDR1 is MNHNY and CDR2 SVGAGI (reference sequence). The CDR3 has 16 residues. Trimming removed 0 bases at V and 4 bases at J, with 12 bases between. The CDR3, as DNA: TGTGCCAGCAGTTACTCTAACCAGGGCCTTAATGAAAAACTGTTTTTT. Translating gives CASSYSNQGLNEKLFF.

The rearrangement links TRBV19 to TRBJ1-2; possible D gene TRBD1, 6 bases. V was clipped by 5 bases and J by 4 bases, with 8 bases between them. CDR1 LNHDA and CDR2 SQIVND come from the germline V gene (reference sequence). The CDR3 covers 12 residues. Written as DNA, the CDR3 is TGTGCCAGTAGTGGACAGTCCTATGGCTACACCTTC. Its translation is CASSGQSYGYTF.

DNA for the CDR3: TGTGCCAGCAGCGTAGAGGGGGCCAGGGAAGACGAGCAGTACTTC. It specifies CASSVEGAREDEQYF. The rearrangement uses TRBV9 and TRBJ2-7; 7 nucleotides agree with TRBD1. Germline trimming cut 0 bases from V and 5 bases from J; bases unmatched to any gene: 8. CDR1 is SGDLS, CDR2 YYNGEE, per germline. The CDR3 covers 15 residues.

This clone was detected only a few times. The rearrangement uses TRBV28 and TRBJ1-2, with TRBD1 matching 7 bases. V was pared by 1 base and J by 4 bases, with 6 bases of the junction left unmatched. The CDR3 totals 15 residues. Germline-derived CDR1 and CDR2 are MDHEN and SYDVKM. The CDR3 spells CASSLLGTARYGYTF. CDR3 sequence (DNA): TGTGCCAGCAGTTTATTGGGGACAGCACGCTATGGCTACACCTTC.

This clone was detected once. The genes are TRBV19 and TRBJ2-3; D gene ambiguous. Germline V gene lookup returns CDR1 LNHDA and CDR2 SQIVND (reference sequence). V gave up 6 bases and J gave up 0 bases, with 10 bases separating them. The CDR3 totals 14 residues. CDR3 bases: TGTGCCAGTAGGGCCTTTTCTAGCACAGATACGCAGTATTTT. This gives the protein CASRAFSSTDTQYF.

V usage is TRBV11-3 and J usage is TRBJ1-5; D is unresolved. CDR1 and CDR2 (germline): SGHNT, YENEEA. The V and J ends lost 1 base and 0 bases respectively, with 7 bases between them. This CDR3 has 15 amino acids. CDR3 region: CASSLGGSSNQPQHF. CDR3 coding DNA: TGTGCCAGCAGCTTAGGAGGGAGTAGCAATCAGCCCCAGCATTTT. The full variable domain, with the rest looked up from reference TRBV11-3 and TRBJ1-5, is EAGVVQSPRYKIIEKKQPVAFWCNPISGHNTLYWYLQNLGQGPELLIRYENEEAVDDSQLPKDRFSAERLKGVDSTLKIQPAELGDSAVYLCASSLGGSSNQPQHFGDGTRLSIL.

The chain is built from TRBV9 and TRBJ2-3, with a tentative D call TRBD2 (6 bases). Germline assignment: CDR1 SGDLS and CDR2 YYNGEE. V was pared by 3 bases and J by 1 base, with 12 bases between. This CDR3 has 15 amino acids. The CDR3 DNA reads TGTGCCAGCAGCGCCCAACTAGCAGGCACAGATACGCAGTATTTT. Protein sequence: CASSAQLAGTDTQYF.

CDR3 region: CAAGTGTVEKLFF. In DNA form, the CDR3 reads TGTGCCGCAGGGACAGGCACTGTTGAAAAACTGTTTTTT. The chain joins TRBV27 to TRBJ1-4, with 8 bases aligning to TRBD1. This CDR3 spans 13 amino acids. Germline CDR1 MNHEY, CDR2 SMNVEV (reference sequence). J was trimmed by 7 bases and V by 11 bases; bases with no gene match: 9. The full variable domain, in which reference TRBV27 and TRBJ1-4 provide the parts outside the CDR3, is EAQVTQNPRYLITVTGKKLTVTCSQNMNHEYMSWYRQDPGLGLRQIYYSMNVEVTDKGDVPEGYKVSRKEKRNFPLILESPSPNQTSLYFCAAGTGTVEKLFFGSGTQLSVL.